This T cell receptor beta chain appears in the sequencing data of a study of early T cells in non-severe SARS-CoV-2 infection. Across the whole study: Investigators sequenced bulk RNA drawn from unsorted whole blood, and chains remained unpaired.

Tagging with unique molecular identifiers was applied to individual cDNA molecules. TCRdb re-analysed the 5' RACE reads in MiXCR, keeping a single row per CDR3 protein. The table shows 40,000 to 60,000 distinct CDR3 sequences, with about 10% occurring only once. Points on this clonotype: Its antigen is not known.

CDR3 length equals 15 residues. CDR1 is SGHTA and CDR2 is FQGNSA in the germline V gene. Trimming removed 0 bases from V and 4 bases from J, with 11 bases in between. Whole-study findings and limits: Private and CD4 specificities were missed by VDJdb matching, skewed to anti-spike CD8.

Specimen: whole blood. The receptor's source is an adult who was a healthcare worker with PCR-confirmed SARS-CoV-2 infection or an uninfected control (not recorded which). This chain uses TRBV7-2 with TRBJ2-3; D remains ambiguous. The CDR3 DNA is TGTGCCAGCAGCTTAGCGGTCCCGGGTTCAGATACGCAGTATTTT. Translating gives CASSLAVPGSDTQYF.